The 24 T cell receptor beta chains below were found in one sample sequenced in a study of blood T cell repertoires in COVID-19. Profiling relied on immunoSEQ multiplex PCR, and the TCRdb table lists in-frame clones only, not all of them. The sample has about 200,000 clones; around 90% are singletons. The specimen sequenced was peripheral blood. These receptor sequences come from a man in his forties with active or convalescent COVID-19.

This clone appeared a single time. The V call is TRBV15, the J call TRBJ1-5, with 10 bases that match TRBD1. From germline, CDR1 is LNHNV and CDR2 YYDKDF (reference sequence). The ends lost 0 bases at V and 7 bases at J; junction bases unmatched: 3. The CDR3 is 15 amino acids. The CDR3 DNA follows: TGTGCCACCAGCAGAGATTTGACAGGGGGCCAGCCCCAGCATTTT. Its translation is CATSRDLTGGQPQHF.

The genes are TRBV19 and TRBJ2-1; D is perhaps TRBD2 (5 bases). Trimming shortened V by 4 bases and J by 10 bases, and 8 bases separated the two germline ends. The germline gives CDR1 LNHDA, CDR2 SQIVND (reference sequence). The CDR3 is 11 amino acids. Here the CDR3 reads CASSRGYEQFF. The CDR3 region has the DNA TGTGCCAGTAGTAGAGGGTACGAGCAGTTCTTC.

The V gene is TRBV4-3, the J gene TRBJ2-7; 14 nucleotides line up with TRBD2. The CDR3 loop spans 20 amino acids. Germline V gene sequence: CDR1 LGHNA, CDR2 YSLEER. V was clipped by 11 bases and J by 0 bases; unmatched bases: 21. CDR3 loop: CAPSRLIGTSGGLSSYEQYF. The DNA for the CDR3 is TGCGCCCCCAGCCGACTCATCGGGACTAGCGGGGGCCTTAGCTCCTACGAGCAGTACTTC.

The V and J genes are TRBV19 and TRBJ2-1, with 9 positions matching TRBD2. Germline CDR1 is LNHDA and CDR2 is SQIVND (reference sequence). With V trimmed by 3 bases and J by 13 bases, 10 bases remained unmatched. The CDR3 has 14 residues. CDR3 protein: CASSIQLAGSPQFF. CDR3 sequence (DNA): TGTGCCAGTAGTATTCAGCTAGCGGGGTCGCCTCAGTTCTTC.

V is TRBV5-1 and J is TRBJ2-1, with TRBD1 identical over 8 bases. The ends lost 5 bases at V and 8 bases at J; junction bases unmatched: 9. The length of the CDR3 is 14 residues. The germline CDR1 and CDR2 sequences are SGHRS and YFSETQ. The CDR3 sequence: CASRRTGNVDEQFF. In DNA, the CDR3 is TGCGCCAGCAGAAGGACAGGGAACGTCGATGAGCAGTTCTTC.

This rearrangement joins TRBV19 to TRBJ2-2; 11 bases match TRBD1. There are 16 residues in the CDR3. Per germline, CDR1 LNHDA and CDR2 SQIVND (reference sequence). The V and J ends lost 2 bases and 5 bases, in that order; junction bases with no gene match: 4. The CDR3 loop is CASSIRTGGLTGELFF. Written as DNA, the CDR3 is TGTGCCAGTAGTATACGGACAGGGGGCTTGACCGGGGAGCTGTTTTTT. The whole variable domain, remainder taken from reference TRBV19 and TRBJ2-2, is DGGITQSPKYLFRKEGQNVTLSCEQNLNHDAMYWYRQDPGQGLRLIYYSQIVNDFQKGDIAEGYSVSREKKESFPLTVTSAQKNPTAFYLCASSIRTGGLTGELFFGEGSRLTVL.

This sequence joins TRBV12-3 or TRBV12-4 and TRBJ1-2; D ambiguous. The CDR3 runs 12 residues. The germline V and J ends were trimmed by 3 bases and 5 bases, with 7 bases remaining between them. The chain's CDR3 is CASSFEEYGYTF. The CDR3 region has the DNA TGTGCCAGCAGTTTTGAGGAATATGGCTACACCTTC.

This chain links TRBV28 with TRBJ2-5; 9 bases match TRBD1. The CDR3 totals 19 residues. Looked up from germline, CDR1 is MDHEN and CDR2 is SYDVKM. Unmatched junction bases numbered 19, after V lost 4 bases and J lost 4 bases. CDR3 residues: CASSSSPGTGNPIGETQYF. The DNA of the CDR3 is TGTGCCAGCAGTTCCTCCCCCGGGACAGGGAATCCGATTGGAGAGACCCAGTACTTC. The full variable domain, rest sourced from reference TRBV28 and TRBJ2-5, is DVKVTQSSRYLVKRTGEKVFLECVQDMDHENMFWYRQDPGLGLRLIYFSYDVKMKEKGDIPEGYSVSREKKERFSLILESASTNQTSMYLCASSSSPGTGNPIGETQYFGPGTRLLVL.

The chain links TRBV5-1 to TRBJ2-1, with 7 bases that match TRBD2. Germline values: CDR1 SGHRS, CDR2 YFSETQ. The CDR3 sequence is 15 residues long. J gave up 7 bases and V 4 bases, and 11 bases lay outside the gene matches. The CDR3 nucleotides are TGCGCCAGCAGCCACACCGTCGGGGGAGGGAATGAGCAGTTCTTC. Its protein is CASSHTVGGGNEQFF.

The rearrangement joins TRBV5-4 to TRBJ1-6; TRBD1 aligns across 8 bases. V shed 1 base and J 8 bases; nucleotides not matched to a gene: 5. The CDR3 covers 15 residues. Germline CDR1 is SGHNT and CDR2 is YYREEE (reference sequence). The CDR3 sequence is CASSLTGQGDSPLHF. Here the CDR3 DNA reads TGTGCCAGCAGCTTGACTGGACAGGGTGATTCACCCCTCCACTTT. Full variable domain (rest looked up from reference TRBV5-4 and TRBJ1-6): ETGVTQSPTHLIKTRGQQVTLRCSSQSGHNTVSWYQQALGQGPQFIFQYYREEENGRGNFPPRFSGLQFPNYSSELNVNALELDDSALYLCASSLTGQGDSPLHFGNGTRLTVT.

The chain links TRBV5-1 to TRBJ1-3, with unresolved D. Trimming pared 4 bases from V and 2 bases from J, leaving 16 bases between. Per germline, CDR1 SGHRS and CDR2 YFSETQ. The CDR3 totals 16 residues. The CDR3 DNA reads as TGCGCCAGCAGCCCCAATGCGGAAGGTCCTGGAAACACCATATATTTT. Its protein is CASSPNAEGPGNTIYF.

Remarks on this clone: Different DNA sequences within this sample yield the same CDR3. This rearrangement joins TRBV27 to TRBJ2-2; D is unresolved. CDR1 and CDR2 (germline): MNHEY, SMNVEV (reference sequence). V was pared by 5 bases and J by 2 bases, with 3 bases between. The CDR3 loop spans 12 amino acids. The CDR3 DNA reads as TGTGCCAGCAGTCATAACACCGGGGAGCTGTTTTTT. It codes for CASSHNTGELFF.

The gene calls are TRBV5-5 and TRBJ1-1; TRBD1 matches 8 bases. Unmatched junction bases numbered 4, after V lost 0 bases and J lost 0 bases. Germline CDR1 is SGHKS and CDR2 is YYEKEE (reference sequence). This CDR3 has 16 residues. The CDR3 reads CASSLVDRGVNTEAFF. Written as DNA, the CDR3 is TGTGCCAGCAGCTTGGTAGACAGGGGAGTGAACACTGAAGCTTTCTTT.

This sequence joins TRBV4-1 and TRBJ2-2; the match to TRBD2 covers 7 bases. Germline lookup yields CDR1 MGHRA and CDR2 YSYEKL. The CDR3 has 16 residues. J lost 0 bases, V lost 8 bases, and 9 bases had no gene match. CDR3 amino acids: CASYRGSGANTGELFF. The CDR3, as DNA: TGCGCCAGCTATCGCGGCAGCGGGGCGAACACCGGGGAGCTGTTTTTT.

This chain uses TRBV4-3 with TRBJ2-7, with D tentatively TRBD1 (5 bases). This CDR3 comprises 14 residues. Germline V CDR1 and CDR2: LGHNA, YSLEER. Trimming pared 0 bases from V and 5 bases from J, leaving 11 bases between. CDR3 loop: CASSQDRGRDEQYF. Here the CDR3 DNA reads TGCGCCAGCAGCCAAGATAGGGGAAGGGACGAGCAGTACTTC.

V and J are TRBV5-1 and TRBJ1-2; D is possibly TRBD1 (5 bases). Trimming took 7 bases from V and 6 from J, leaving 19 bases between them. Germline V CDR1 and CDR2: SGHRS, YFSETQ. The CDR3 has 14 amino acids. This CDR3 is CASRGEQVLNGYTF. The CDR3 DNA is TGCGCCAGCCGAGGTGAACAGGTTTTGAATGGCTACACCTTC. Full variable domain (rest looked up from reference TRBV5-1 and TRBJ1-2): KAGVTQTPRYLIKTRGQQVTLSCSPISGHRSVSWYQQTPGQGLQFLFEYFSETQRNKGNFPGRFSGRQFSNSRSEMNVSTLELGDSALYLCASRGEQVLNGYTFGSGTRLTVV.

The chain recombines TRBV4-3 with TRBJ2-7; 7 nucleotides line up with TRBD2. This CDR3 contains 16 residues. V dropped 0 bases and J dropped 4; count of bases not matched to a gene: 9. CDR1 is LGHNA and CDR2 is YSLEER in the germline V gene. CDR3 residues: CASSQDLQGGAYEQYF. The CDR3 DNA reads TGCGCCAGCAGCCAAGATCTCCAGGGAGGGGCATACGAGCAGTACTTC.

The CDR3 reads CASSLTRTGYGYTF. CDR3 bases: TGTGCCAGCAGCTTAACTCGGACAGGCTATGGCTACACCTTC. The chain has TRBV7-8 and TRBJ1-2; 7 bases map to TRBD1. Germline V gene data show CDR1 as SGHVS and CDR2 as FQNEAQ. The CDR3 extends over 14 amino acids. After removal of 2 bases from V and 4 bases from J, the junction contained 4 bases not matched to a gene. The entire variable domain, with the rest obtained from reference TRBV7-8 and TRBJ1-2, is as follows: GAGVSQSPRYKVAKRGQDVALRCDPISGHVSLFWYQQALGQGPEFLTYFQNEAQLDKSGLPSDRFFAERPEGSVSTLKIQRTQQEDSAVYLCASSLTRTGYGYTFGSGTRLTVV.

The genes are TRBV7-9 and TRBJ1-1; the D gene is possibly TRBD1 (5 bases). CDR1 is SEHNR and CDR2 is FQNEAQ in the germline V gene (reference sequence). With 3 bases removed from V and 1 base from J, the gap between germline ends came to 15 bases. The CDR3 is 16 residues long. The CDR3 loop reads CASSFWGPEKNTEAFF. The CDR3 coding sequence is TGTGCCAGCAGCTTTTGGGGCCCCGAAAAGAACACTGAAGCTTTCTTT.

This chain's CDR3 is CASSGQGSNYGYTF. CDR3 bases: TGTGCCAGCAGTGGACAGGGGTCTAACTATGGCTACACCTTC. This chain joins TRBV25-1 and TRBJ1-2, with TRBD1 matching over 8 bases. The germline V gene encodes CDR1 MGHDK and CDR2 SYGVNS. The CDR3 contains 14 residues. V trimming: 4 bases; J trimming: 0 bases; junction bases outside the gene matches: 1.

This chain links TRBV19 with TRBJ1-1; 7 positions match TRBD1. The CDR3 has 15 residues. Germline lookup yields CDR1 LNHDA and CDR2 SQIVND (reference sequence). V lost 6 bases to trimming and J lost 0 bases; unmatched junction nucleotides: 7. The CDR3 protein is CASSRDRYMNTEAFF. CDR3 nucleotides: TGTGCCAGTAGCCGGGACAGATACATGAACACTGAAGCTTTCTTT.

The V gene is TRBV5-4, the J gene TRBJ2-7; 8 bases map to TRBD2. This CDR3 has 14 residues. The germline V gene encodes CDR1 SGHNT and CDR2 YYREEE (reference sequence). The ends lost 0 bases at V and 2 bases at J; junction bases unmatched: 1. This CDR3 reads CASSLELAAYEQYF. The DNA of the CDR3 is TGTGCCAGCAGCTTGGAACTAGCGGCCTACGAGCAGTACTTC.

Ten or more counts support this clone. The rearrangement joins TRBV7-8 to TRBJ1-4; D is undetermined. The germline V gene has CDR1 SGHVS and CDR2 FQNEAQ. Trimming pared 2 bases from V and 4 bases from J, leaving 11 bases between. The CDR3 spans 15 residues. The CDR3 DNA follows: TGTGCCAGCAGCTTAAATCGAGCAATTAATGAAAAACTGTTTTTT. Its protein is CASSLNRAINEKLFF.

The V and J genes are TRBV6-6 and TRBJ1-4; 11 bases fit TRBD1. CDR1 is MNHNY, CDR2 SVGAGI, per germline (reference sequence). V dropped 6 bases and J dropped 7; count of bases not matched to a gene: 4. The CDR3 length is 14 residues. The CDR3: CASSTGTGGEKLFF. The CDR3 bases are TGTGCCAGCAGCACGGGGACAGGGGGTGAAAAACTGTTTTTT.